The present T cell receptor beta chain was sequenced within a study of chemoradiotherapy in HPV16-positive cancers. Study-wide points: Functional assays defining HPV-specific T cells used only a couple of HPV16-positive patients. Better recurrence-free survival went with HPV-responsive T-cell expansion in HPV16-positive patients. Non-HPV-specific T cells did not expand in tumors during treatment, whereas candidate HPV-specific clones and E7-related motifs did.

Comment on this clone: Its cognate antigen is unknown.

Here immunoSEQ multiplex PCR was the method, and the copy in TCRdb shows in-frame clones only, minus some. The data contain over 10,000 clones, around three quarters of them seen just once; the ten biggest clones take up around 1.5%. The specimen was taken from a patient who underwent chemoradiotherapy. The clonotype was recovered from a human donor with HPV-associated anogenital cancer.

In nucleotides, the CDR3 is TGTGCCAGCAGCGTAGATCCGGGAGGGGTTGGGCGGTATAATTCACCCCTCCACTTT. As protein: CASSVDPGGVGRYNSPLHF. The chain joins TRBV9 to TRBJ1-6; tentative D call: TRBD1 (5 bases). The CDR3 sequence is 19 residues long. Deletions cut 0 bases from V and 4 bases from J, with 20 bases between. Germline-derived CDR1 and CDR2 are SGDLS and YYNGEE.